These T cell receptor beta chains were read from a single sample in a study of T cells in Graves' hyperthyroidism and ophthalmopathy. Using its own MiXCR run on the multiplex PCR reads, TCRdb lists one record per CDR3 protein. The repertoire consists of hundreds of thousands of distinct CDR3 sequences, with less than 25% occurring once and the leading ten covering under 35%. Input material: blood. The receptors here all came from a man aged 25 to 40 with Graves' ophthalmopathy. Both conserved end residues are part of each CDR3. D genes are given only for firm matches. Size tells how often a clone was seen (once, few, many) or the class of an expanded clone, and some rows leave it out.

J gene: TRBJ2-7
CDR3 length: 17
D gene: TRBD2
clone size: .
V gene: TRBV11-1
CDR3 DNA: TGTGCCAGCAGCTCGGATCTGGGGGTAGCGGGAGGAGGCGAGCAGTACTTC
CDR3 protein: CASSSDLGVAGGGEQYF

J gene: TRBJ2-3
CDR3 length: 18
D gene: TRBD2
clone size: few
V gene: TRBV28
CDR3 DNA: TGTGCCAGCAGTCCGACCCGACTAGCGGGAGCGTTCGGAGATACGCAGTATTTT
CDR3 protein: CASSPTRLAGAFGDTQYF

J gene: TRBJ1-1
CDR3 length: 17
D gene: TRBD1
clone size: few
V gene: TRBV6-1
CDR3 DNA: TGTGCCAGCAGCTCCGGACAGGGGGCAAGACCAAGCACTGAAGCTTTCTTT
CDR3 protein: CASSSGQGARPSTEAFF

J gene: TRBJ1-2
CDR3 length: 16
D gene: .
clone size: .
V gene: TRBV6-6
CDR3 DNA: TGTGCCAGCAGTTACCGGTCCACGCGCGGAGTCTATGGCTACACCTTC
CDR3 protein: CASSYRSTRGVYGYTF

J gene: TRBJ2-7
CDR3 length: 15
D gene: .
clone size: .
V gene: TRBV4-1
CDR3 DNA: TGCGCCAGCAGCCAAGGTGCGGGAACCTCCTACGAGCAGTACTTC
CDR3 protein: CASSQGAGTSYEQYF

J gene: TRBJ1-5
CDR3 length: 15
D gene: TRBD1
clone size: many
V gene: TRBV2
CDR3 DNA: TGTGCCAGCAATATGGGACAGGGAAGAGATCAGCCCCAGCATTTT
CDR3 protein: CASNMGQGRDQPQHF

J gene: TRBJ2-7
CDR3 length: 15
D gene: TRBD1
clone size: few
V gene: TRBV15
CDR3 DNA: TGTGCCACCAGCAGAGTAGGGACAGGGGATCGCGAGCAGTACTTC
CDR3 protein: CATSRVGTGDREQYF

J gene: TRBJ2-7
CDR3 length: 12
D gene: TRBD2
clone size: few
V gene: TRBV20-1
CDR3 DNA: TGCAGTGCTAAAGCGGGAGCCAAGGAGCAGTACTTC
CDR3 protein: CSAKAGAKEQYF

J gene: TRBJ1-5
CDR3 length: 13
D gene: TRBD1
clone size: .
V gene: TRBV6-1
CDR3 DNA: TGTGCCAGCAGTGTGAAGGGGGCCCAGCCCCAGCATTTT
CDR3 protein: CASSVKGAQPQHF

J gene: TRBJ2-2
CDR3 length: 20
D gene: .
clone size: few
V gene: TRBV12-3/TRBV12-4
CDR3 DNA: TGTGCCAGCAGGCTTTTTAGTTCCGGCCAGGGGATGGGGGACACCGGGGAGCTGTTTTTT
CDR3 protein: CASRLFSSGQGMGDTGELFF

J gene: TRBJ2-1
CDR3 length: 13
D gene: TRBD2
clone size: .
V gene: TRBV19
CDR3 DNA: TGTGCCAGTAGGGCTAGCGGGATACCTGAGCAGTTCTTC
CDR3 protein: CASRASGIPEQFF

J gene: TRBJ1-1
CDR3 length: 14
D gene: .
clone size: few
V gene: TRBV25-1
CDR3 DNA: TGTGCCAGCAGTGAATTAACAGGGCGAACTGAAGCTTTCTTT
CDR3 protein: CASSELTGRTEAFF

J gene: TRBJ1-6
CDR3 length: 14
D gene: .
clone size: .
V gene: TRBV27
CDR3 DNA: TGTGCCAGCAGTGCCGGGGGGGTAGGTTCACCCCTCCACTTT
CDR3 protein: CASSAGGVGSPLHF

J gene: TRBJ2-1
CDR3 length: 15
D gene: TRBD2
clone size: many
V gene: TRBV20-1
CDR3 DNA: TGCAGTGCTAGGAAACCGGGACTAAAAGACAATGAGCAGTTCTTC
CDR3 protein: CSARKPGLKDNEQFF

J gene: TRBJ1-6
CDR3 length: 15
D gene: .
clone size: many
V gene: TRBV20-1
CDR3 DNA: TGCAGTGCTAGCCACCAGAGCTCCTATAATTCACCCCTCCACTTT
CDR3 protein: CSASHQSSYNSPLHF

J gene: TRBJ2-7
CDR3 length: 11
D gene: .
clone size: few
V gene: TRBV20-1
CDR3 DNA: TGCAGTGCTAGAATGGGTTACGAGCAGTACTTC
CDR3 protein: CSARMGYEQYF

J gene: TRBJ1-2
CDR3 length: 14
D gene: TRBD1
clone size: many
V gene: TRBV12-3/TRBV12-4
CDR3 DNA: TGTGCCAGCAGGATATCACAGGGGACCTATGGCTACACCTTC
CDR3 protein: CASRISQGTYGYTF

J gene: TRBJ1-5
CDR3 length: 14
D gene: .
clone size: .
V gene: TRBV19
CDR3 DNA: TGTGCCAGTAGTATGCGACTCAACAATCAGCCCCAGCATTTT
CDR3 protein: CASSMRLNNQPQHF

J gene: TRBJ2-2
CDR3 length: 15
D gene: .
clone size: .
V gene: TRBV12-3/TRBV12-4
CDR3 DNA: TGTGCCAACAGTTTCATAGGAGCGAACACCGGGGAGCTGTTTTTT
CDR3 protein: CANSFIGANTGELFF

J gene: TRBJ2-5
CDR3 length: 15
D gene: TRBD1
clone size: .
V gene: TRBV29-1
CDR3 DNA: TGCAGCGTTGGGGCAACCGGGACAGGGTACGAGACCCAGTACTTC
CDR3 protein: CSVGATGTGYETQYF

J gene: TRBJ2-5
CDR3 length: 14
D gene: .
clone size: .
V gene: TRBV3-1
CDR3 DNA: TGTGCCAGCAGCCCGAAGGTGATTCAAGAGACCCAGTACTTC
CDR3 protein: CASSPKVIQETQYF

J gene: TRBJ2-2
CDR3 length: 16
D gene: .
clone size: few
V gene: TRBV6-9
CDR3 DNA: TGTGCCAGCAGTTTTCGACTAGTCCGGAACACCGGGGAGCTGTTTTTT
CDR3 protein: CASSFRLVRNTGELFF

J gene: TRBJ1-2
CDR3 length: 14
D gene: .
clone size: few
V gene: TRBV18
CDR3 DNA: TGTGCCAGCTCACCCTCTCAGGATGACTATGGCTACACCTTC
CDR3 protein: CASSPSQDDYGYTF

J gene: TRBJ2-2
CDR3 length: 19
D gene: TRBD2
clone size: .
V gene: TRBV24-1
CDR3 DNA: TGTGCCAGCAGCGTACTCGGGACTAGCGGGAGGGCCTCCACCGGGGAGCTGTTTTTT
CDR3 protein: CASSVLGTSGRASTGELFF

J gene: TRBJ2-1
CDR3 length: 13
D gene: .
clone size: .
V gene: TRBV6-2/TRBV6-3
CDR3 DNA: TGTGCCAGCAGTTCGCCTACAGGCAATGAGCAGTTCTTC
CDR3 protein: CASSSPTGNEQFF

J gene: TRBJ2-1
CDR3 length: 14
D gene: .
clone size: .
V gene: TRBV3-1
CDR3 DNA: TGTGCCAGCAGCCAAGAGGACCATTTCGATGAGCAGTTCTTC
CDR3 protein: CASSQEDHFDEQFF

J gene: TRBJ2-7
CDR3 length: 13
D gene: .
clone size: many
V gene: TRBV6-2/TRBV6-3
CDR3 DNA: TGTGCCAGCACCCCGACCTCCTCCTACGAGCAGTACTTC
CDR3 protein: CASTPTSSYEQYF

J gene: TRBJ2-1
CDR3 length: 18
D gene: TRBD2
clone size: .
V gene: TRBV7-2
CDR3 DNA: TGTGCCAGCAGCTTAGAAGGAGCGGGGGGCGGGGGTGGCAATGAGCAGTTCTTC
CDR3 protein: CASSLEGAGGGGGNEQFF

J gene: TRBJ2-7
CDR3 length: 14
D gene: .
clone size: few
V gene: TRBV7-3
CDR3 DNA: TGTGCCAGCAGCCCGACTCCAGGTCGTGACGAGCAGTACTTC
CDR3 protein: CASSPTPGRDEQYF

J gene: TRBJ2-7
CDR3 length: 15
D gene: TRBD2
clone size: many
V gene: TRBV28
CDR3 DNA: TGTGCCAGCAGTCGAGAAGCGGGAGGGCCTTACGAGCAGTACTTC
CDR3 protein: CASSREAGGPYEQYF

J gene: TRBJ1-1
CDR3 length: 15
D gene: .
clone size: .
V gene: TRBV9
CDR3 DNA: TGTGCCAGCAGCGTAGCGGGACAAGAGAACACTGAAGCTTTCTTT
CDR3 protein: CASSVAGQENTEAFF

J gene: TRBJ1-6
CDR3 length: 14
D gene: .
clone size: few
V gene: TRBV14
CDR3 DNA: TGTGCCAGCAGCCCCGAGACTCGTAATTCACCCCTCCACTTT
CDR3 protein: CASSPETRNSPLHF

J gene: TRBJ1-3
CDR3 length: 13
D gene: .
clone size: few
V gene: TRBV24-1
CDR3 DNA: TGTGCCACCAGTGAAGCCTCTGGAAACACCATATATTTT
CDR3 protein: CATSEASGNTIYF

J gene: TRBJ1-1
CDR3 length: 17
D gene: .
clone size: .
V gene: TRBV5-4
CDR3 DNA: TGTGCCAGCAGCTTGGCAGAGGGGGGCTGGCCTAACACTGAAGCTTTCTTT
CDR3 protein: CASSLAEGGWPNTEAFF

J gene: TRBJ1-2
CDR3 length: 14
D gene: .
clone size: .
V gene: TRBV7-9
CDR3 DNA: TGTGCCAGCAGTCAAAATGCCCGGGAAAGCGGCTACACCTTC
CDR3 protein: CASSQNARESGYTF

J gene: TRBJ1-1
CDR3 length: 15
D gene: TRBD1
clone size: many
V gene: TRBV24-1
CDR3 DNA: TGTGCCACCAGTGATGCGGGCAGGGGGCACACTGAAGCTTTCTTT
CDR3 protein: CATSDAGRGHTEAFF

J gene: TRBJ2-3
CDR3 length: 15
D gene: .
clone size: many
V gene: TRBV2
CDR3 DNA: TGTGCCAGCAGTTGGGGAGAATTTAGCACAGATACGCAGTATTTT
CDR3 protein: CASSWGEFSTDTQYF

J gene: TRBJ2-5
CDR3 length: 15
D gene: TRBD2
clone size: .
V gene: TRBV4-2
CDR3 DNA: TGTGCCAGCAGCGATGGGACTAGCGCTCAAGAGACCCAGTACTTC
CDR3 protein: CASSDGTSAQETQYF

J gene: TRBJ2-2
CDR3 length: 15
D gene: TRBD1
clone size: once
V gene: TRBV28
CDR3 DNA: TGTGCCAGCATTAGGACAGGCGCGAACACCGGGGAGCTGTTTTTT
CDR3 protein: CASIRTGANTGELFF

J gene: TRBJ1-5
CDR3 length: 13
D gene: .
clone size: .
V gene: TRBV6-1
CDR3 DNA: TGTGCCAGCTGCTTCGTGGAAGGTCAGCCCCAGCATTTT
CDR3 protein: CASCFVEGQPQHF

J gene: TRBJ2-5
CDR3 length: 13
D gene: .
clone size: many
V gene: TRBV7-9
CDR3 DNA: TGTGCCAGCAGCCCGGGACTGAAAGAGACCCAGTACTTC
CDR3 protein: CASSPGLKETQYF

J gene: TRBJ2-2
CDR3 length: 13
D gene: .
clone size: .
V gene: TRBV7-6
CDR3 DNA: TGTGCCAGCAGCGGGATATGGCCCGGGGAGCTGTTTTTT
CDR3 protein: CASSGIWPGELFF

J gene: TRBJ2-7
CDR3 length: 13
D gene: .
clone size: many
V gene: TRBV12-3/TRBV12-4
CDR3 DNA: TGCGCCAGCAGCTTGGGCCTAGCCTACGAGCAGTACTTC
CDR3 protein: CASSLGLAYEQYF

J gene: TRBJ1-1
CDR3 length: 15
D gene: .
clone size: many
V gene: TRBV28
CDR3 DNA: TGTGCCAGCAGTACTCTCCGGGACCAGGACACTGAAGCTTTCTTT
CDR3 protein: CASSTLRDQDTEAFF

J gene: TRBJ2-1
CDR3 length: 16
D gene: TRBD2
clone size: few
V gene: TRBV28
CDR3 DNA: TGTGCCAGCAGAAACTGGGGGACTAGCGGTCACAATGAGCAGTTCTTC
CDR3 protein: CASRNWGTSGHNEQFF

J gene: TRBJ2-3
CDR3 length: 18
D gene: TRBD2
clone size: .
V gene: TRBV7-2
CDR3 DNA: TGTGCCAGCAGCCCTGGGACTAGCGGGCCATCTAGCACAGATACGCAGTATTTT
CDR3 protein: CASSPGTSGPSSTDTQYF

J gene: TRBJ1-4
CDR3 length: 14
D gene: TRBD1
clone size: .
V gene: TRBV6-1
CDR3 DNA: TGTGCCAGCAGTACGACAGGGAGGAATGAAAAACTGTTTTTT
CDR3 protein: CASSTTGRNEKLFF

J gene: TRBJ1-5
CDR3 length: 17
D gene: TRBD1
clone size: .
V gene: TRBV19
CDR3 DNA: TGTGCCAGTAGTATCACGACAGGGGCTAATAGCAATCAGCCCCAGCATTTT
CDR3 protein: CASSITTGANSNQPQHF

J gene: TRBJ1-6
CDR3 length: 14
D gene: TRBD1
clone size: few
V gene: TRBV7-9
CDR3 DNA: TGTGCCAGCAGCCCGGGACAGCAGGGTTCACCCCTCCACTTT
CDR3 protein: CASSPGQQGSPLHF

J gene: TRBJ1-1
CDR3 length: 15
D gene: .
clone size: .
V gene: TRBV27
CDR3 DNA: TGTGCCAGCAGTCCCCGGGACAACCCTTCCACTGAAGCTTTCTTT
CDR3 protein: CASSPRDNPSTEAFF

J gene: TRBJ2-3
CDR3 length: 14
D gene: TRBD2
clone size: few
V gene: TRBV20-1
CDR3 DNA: TGCAGTGTTAGGGAACTAGCGGGAGGAGATACGCAGTATTTT
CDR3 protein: CSVRELAGGDTQYF

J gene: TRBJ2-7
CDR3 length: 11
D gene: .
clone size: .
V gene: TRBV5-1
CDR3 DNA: TGCGCCAGCAGCCCCTGGTCCGAGCAGTACTTC
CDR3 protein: CASSPWSEQYF

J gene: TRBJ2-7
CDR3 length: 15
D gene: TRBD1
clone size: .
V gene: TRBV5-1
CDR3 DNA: TGCGCCAGCAGCTTGATCTCGGGACAGATGTACGAGCAGTACTTC
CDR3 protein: CASSLISGQMYEQYF